This T cell receptor (beta chain) is drawn from a study of T-cell reconstitution after alpha-beta-depleted transplantation in children. There are many counts of this clonotype. The ends lost 6 bases at V and 4 bases at J; junction bases unmatched: 7. The CDR3 has 14 amino acids. For TCRbeta, the library was prepared with unique molecular identifiers. TCRdb recomputed calls from the PCR reads with MiXCR, one row per CDR3 protein. This repertoire shows about 610,000 distinct CDR3 sequences, roughly a tenth found once; its top ten account for 4%. The origin of this receptor is a human donor who donated a stem cell graft to a child with acute myeloid leukemia. The sequenced sample was PBMCs from the stem cell graft donor, obtained from the stem cell graft. The V and J genes are TRBV12-3 or TRBV12-4 and TRBJ1-2; the match to TRBD1 covers 8 bases. CDR3 region: CASSRTGKSYGYTF. For the CDR3, the DNA is TGTGCCAGCAGCCGGACAGGGAAGAGCTATGGCTACACCTTC.